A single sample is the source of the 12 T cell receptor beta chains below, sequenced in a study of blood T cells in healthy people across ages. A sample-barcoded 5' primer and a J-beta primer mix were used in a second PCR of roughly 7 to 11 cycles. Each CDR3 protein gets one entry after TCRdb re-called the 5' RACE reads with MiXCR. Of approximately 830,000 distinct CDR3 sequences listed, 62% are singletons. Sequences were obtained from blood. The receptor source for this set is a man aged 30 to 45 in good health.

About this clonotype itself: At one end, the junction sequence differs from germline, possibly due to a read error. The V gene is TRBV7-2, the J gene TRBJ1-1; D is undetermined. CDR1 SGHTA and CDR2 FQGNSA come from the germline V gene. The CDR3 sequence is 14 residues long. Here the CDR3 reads CASSLMRGDTEAFF. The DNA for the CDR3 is TGTGCCAGTAGCTTAATGCGGGGTGACACTGAAGCTTTCTTT.

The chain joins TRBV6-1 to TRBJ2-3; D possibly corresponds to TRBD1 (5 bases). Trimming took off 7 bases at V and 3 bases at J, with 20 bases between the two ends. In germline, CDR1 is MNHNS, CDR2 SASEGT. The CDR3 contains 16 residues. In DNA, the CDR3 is TGTGCCAGCATTCCGCCCCCGAAGGGGATAACAGATACGCAGTATTTT. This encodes CASIPPPKGITDTQYF.

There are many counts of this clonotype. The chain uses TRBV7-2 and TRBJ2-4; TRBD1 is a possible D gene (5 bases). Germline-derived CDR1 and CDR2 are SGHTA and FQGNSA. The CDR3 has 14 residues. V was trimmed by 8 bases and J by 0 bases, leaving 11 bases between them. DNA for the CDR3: TGTGCCAGCGAGACAGAGCTAGCCAAAAACATTCAGTACTTC. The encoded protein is CASETELAKNIQYF.

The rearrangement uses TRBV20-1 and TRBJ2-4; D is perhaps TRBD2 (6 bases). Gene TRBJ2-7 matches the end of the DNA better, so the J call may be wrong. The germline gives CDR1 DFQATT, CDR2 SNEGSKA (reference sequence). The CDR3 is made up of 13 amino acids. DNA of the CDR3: TGCAGTGCTAGTGCCCCGACTAGACACGAGCAGTACTTC. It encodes CSASAPTRHEQYF.

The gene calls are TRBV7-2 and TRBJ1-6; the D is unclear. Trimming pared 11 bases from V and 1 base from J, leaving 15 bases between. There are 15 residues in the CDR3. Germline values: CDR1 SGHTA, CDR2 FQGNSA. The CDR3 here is CACTPRRSYNSPLHF. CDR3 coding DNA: TGTGCCTGCACCCCAAGACGGTCCTATAATTCACCCCTCCACTTT. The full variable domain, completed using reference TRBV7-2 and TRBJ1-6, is GAGVSQSPSNKVTEKGKDVELRCDPISGHTALYWYRQSLGQGLEFLIYFQGNSAPDKSGLPSDRFSAERTGGSVSTLTIQRTQQEDSAVYLCACTPRRSYNSPLHFGNGTRLTVT.

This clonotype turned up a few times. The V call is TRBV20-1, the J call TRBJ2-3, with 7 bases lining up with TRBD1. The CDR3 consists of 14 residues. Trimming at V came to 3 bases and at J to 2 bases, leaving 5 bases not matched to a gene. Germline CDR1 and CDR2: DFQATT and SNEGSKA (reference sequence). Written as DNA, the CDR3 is TGCAGTGCTAGTACAGGGGAAAACACAGATACGCAGTATTTT. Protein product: CSASTGENTDTQYF.

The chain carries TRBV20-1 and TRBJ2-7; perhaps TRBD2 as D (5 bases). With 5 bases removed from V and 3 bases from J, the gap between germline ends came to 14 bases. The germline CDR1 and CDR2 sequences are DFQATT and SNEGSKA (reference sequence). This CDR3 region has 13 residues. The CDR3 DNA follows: TGCAGTGCTCCAGGCCGGGGAATCTACGAGCAGTACTTC. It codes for CSAPGRGIYEQYF.

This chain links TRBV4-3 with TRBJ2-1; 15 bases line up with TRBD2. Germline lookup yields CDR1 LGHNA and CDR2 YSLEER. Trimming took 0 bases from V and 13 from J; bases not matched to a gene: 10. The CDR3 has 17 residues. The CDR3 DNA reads TGCGCCAGCAGCCAAGATTCCGGGACTAGCGGGGGGACCCACCAGTTCTTC. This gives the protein CASSQDSGTSGGTHQFF.

The CDR3 DNA reads as TGTGCCAGCAGCTTTATGGGGACCGAGCAGTACTTC. It yields the protein CASSFMGTEQYF. The rearrangement uses TRBV7-9 and TRBJ2-7; D tentatively fits TRBD1 or TRBD2 (5 bases each). From germline, CDR1 is SEHNR and CDR2 FQNEAQ (reference sequence). With 3 bases removed from V and 6 bases from J, the gap between germline ends came to 9 bases. The CDR3 length is 12 residues.

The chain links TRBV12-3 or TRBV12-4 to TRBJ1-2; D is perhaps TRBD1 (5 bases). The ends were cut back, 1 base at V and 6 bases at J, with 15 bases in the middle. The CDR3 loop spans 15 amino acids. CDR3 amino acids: CASSLGRRRGDGYTF. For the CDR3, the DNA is TGTGCCAGCAGTTTAGGGAGGCGGCGGGGGGATGGCTACACCTTC.

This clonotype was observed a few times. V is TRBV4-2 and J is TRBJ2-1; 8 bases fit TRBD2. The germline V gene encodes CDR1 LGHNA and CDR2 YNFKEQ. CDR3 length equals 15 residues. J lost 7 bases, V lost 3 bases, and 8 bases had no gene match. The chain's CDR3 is CASSHGGAGGNEQFF. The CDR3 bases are TGTGCCAGCAGCCACGGGGGGGCCGGGGGGAATGAGCAGTTCTTC.

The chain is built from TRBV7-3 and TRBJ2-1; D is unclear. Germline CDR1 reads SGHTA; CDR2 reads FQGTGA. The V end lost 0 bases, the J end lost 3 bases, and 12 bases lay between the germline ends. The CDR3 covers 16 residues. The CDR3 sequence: CASSLTGQNYYNEQFF. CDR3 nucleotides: TGTGCCAGCAGCTTAACTGGGCAGAACTACTACAATGAGCAGTTCTTC.